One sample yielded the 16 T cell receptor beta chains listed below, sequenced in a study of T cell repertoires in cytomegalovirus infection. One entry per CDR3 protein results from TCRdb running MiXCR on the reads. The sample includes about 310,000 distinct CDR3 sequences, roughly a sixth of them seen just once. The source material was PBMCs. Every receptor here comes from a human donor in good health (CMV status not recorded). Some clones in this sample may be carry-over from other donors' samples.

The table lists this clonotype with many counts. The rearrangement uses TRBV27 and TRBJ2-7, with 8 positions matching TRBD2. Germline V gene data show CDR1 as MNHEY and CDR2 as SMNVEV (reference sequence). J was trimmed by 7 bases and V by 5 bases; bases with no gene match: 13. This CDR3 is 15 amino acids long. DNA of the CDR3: TGTGCCAGCAGTCTGACAGCGGGGGCGCTTTTGGAGCAGTACTTC. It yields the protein CASSLTAGALLEQYF.

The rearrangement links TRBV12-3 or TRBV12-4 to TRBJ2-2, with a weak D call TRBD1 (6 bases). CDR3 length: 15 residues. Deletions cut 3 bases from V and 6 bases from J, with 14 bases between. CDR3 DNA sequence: TGTGCCAGCAGTTTGGCCAGGGCAGGGGCCGGGGAGCTGTTTTTT. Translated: CASSLARAGAGELFF.

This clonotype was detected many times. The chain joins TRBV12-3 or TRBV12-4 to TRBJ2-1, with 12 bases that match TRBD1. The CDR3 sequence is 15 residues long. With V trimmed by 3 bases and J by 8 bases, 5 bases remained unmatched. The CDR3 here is CASSFWDRGQDEQFF. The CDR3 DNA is TGTGCCAGCAGTTTCTGGGACAGGGGGCAGGATGAGCAGTTCTTC.

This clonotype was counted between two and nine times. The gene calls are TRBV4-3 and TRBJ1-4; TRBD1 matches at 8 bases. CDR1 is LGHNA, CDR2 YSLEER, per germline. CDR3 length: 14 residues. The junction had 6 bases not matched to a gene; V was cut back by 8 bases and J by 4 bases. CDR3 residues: CASGKTGVNEKLFF. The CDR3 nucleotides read TGCGCCAGCGGCAAGACAGGGGTTAATGAAAAACTGTTTTTT.

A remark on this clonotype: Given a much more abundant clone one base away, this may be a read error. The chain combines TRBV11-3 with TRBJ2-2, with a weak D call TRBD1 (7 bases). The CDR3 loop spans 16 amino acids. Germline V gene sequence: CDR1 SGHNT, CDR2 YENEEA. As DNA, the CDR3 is TGTGCCAGCAGCCTAGATCAGACAGGGAACGGCGGGGTGCTGTTTTTT. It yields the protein CASSLDQTGNGGVLFF. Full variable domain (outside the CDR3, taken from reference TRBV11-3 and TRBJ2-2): EAGVVQSPRYKIIEKKQPVAFWCNPISGHNTLYWYLQNLGQGPELLIRYENEEAVDDSQLPKDRFSAERLKGVDSTLKIQPAELGDSAVYLCASSLDQTGNGGVLFFGEGSRLTVL.

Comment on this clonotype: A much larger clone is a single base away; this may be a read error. The CDR3 region is CASRDRDSVYYVYTF. CDR3 sequence (DNA): TGTGCCAGTAGAGATCGGGACAGCGTCTACTATGTCTACACCTTC. The chain is built from TRBV19 and TRBJ1-2; TRBD1 agrees at 7 bases. The CDR3 contains 15 residues. CDR1 and CDR2 from the germline V gene are LNHDA and SQIVND (reference sequence).

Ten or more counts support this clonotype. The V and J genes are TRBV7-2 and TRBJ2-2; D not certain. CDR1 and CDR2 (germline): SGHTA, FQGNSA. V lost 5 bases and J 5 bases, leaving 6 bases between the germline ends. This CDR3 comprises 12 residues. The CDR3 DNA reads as TGTGCCAGCAGCCTACAGACCGGGGAGCTGTTTTTT. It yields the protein CASSLQTGELFF.

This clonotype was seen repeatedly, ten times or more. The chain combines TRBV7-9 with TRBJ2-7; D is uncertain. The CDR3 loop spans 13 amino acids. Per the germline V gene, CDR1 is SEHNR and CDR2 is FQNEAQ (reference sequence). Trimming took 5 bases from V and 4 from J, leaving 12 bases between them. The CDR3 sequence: CASSREPVYEQYF. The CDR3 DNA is TGTGCCAGCAGCCGCGAACCGGTTTACGAGCAGTACTTC.

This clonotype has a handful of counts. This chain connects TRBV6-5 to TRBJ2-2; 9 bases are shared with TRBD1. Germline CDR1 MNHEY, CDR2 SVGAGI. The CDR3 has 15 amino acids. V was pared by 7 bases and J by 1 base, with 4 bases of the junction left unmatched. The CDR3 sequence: CASTRTGVNTGELFF. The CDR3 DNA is TGTGCCAGCACCAGGACAGGGGTGAACACCGGGGAGCTGTTTTTT.

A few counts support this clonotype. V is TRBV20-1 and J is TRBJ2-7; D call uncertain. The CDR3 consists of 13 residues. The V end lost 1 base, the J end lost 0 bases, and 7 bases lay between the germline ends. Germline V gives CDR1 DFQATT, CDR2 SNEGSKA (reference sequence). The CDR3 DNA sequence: TGCAGTGCTAGAGTTCCCTCCTCCTACGAGCAGTACTTC. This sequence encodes CSARVPSSYEQYF.

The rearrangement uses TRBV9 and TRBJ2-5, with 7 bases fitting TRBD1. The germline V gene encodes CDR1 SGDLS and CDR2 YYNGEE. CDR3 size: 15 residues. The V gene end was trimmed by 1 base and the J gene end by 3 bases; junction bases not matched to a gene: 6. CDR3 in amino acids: CASSVYGQEKETQYF. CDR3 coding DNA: TGTGCCAGCAGCGTATATGGACAGGAGAAAGAGACCCAGTACTTC.

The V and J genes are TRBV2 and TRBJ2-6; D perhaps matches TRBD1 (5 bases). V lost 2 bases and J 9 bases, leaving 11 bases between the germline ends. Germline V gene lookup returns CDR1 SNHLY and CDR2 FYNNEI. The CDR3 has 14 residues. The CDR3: CASSENRQGNVLTF. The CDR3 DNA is TGTGCCAGCAGTGAAAATAGGCAGGGCAACGTCCTGACTTTC.

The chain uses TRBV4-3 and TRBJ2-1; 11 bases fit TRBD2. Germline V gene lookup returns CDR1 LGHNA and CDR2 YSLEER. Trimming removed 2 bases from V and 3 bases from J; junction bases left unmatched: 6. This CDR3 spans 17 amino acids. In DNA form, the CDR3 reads TGCGCCAGCAGCCAACTCTCCGGGACTAGCGGCTACAATGAGCAGTTCTTC. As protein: CASSQLSGTSGYNEQFF.

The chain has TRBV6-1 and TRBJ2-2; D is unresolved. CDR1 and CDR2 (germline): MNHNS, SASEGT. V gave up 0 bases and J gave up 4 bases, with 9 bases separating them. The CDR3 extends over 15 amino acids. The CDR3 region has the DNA TGTGCCAGCAGTGAAGCCCGCCGGAGCACCGGGGAGCTGTTTTTT. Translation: CASSEARRSTGELFF.

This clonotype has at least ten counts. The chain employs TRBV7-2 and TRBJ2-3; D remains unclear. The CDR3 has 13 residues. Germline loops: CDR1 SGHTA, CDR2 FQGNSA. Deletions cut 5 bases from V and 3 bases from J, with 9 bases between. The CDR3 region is CASSPRLTDTQYF. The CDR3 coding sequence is TGTGCCAGCAGCCCCCGACTGACAGATACGCAGTATTTT.

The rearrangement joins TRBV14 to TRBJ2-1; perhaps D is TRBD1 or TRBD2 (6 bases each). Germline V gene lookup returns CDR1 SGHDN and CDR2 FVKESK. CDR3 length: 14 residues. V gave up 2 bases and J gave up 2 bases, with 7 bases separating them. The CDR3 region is CASSQRGAYNEQFF. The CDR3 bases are TGTGCCAGCAGCCAAAGGGGGGCCTACAATGAGCAGTTCTTC.